This T cell receptor (beta chain) was retrieved from a study of CD8+ T cells in alopecia areata. Findings of the study overall: For lesional scalp, especially alopecia totalis/universalis, clonality was higher than in normal scalp.

cDNA serving as the sequencing template came from extracted, reverse transcribed RNA. Using immunoSEQ multiplex PCR, the repertoire was profiled, and TCRdb retains in-frame clones only, with some absent. The table lists about 110,000 clones, roughly 60% of them singletons. With regard to this clone: Its antigen is undetermined.

This CDR3 is built from 14 residues. The germline CDR1 and CDR2 sequences are SGDLS and YYNGEE. Trimming stripped 0 bases from V and 5 bases from J, with 11 bases between. Starting from PBMCs, sorting isolated CD4+ and CD8+ T cells. The material sequenced was CD8+ T cells sorted from blood. The V and J genes are TRBV9 and TRBJ1-1; D uncertain. The sequence was obtained from a human donor in good health. As DNA, the CDR3 is TGTGCCAGCAGCGTAGACAACCGAGGAACTGAAGCTTTCTTT. It codes for CASSVDNRGTEAFF. The whole variable domain, remainder taken from reference TRBV9 and TRBJ1-1, is DSGVTQTPKHLITATGQRVTLRCSPRSGDLSVYWYQQSLDQGLQFLIQYYNGEERAKGNILERFSAQQFPDLHSELNLSSLELGDSALYFCASSVDNRGTEAFFGQGTRLTVV.